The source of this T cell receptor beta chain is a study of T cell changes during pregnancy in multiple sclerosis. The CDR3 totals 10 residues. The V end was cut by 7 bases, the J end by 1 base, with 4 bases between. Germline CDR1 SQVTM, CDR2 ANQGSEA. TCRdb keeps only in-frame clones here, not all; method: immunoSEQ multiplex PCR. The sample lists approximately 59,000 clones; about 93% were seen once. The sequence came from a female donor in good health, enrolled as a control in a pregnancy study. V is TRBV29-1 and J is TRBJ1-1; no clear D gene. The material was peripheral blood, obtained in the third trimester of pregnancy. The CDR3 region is CSGANTEAFF. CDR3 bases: TGCAGCGGGGCGAACACTGAAGCTTTCTTT.